The rows below give T cell receptor beta chains drawn from one sample of a study of STAT3 mutations in large granular lymphocyte leukemia. Generated by immunoSEQ multiplex PCR, the TCRdb table keeps only in-frame clones and is missing some. In the table there are some 37,000 clones, more than 70% of which are singletons. Material: PBMCs. These receptors were obtained from a human donor with T large granular lymphocyte leukemia. Some clones in this sample may be carry-over from other donors' samples. Both conserved end residues are part of each CDR3. A D gene is named only where the DNA matches it firmly. Part of the rows lack a size; the others show once, few, many or a class for expanded clones.

J	D	V	size	DNA	CDR3
TRBJ2-2	TRBD2	TRBV2	NA	TGTGCCAGCAGCCCCGGGACTAGTAAAACCGGGGAGCTGTTTTTT	CASSPGTSKTGELFF
TRBJ1-1	TRBD1	TRBV15	NA	TGTGCCACCAGCAGAGATCAGGGGGGGAACACTGAAGCTTTCTTT	CATSRDQGGNTEAFF
TRBJ2-1	NA	TRBV27	once	TGTGCCAGCAGGTCGATGAAGCGAGGAGTGGAGCAGTTCTTC	CASRSMKRGVEQFF
TRBJ1-1	TRBD1	TRBV30	NA	TGTGCCTGGAGTAAAACAGGGGGCGCGAGTAACACTGAAGCTTTCTTT	CAWSKTGGASNTEAFF
TRBJ1-1	NA	TRBV5-1	NA	TGCGCCAGCACTCCTTCCGATCGGGTGAGCACTGAAGCTTTCTTT	CASTPSDRVSTEAFF
TRBJ2-3	TRBD2	TRBV10-3	NA	TGTGCCACCGGGGGGACAGATACGCAGTATTTT	CATGGTDTQYF
TRBJ2-7	TRBD1	TRBV6-6	NA	TGTGCCAGCAGTTACTCGCGGGACAGGGTTGAGCAGTACTTC	CASSYSRDRVEQYF
TRBJ1-6	NA	TRBV6-5	NA	TGTGCCAGCAGTTACTCTCGGTGGTCTGGTTCACCCCTCCACTTT	CASSYSRWSGSPLHF
TRBJ2-7	NA	TRBV5-1	NA	TGCGCCAGCAGCGTGGGTGGCGGGACAGTTGAAGAGCAGTACTTC	CASSVGGGTVEEQYF
TRBJ1-2	NA	TRBV10-3	NA	TGTGCCACTCGGGACGCGACATTTGGTGGCTACACCTTC	CATRDATFGGYTF
TRBJ1-5	NA	TRBV10-3	NA	TGTGCCATCAGGGAAACAGCTAATCAGCCCCAGCATTTT	CAIRETANQPQHF
TRBJ1-2	TRBD1	TRBV7-2	few	TGTGCCAGCAGCTTAGGGCAGGGGGCAGGTGGCTACACCTTC	CASSLGQGAGGYTF
TRBJ2-2	TRBD2	TRBV27	NA	TGTGCCAGCAGTTTAAGACTAGCGGGGACCGGGGAGCTGTTTTTT	CASSLRLAGTGELFF
TRBJ1-4	NA	TRBV5-1	NA	TGCGCCAGCAGCTTGAATAATGAAAAACTGTTTTTT	CASSLNNEKLFF
TRBJ2-5	TRBD2	TRBV15	NA	TGTGCCACCAGCAGATCCCTAGCGGAGGAGACCCAGTACTTC	CATSRSLAEETQYF
TRBJ1-1	TRBD1	TRBV18	NA	TGTGCCAGCTTACCGGGACAGGGTGAGGGCACTGAAGCTTTCTTT	CASLPGQGEGTEAFF
TRBJ2-2	TRBD1	TRBV5-8	NA	TGTGCCAGCAGCTTGATGACAGGGGGCTCGACCGGGGAGCTGTTTTTT	CASSLMTGGSTGELFF
TRBJ1-6	NA	TRBV15	NA	TGTGCCACCAGCAGCTATAATTCACCCCTCCACTTT	CATSSYNSPLHF
TRBJ1-4	NA	TRBV10-3	NA	TGTGCCATCAGCGTAGGGGGGGAACTGTTTTTT	CAISVGGELFF
TRBJ2-1	NA	TRBV5-4	NA	TGTGCCAGCAGCATAGCAGAATCCTACAATGAGCAGTTCTTC	CASSIAESYNEQFF
TRBJ1-1	NA	TRBV15	NA	TGTGCCACCCAGGGTGGGAGGGCGAACACTGAAGCTTTCTTT	CATQGGRANTEAFF
TRBJ2-1	NA	TRBV6-6	NA	TGTGCCAGCAGCCGACACGGGGGCGGTGAGCAGTTCTTC	CASSRHGGGEQFF
TRBJ1-4	TRBD1	TRBV5-1	NA	TGCGCCAGCAGCTTGACAGGGGCAACTAATGAAAAACTGTTTTTT	CASSLTGATNEKLFF
TRBJ1-5	NA	TRBV18	NA	TGTGCCAGCTCGGATTCTCAGGATCAGCCCCAGCATTTT	CASSDSQDQPQHF
TRBJ2-2	TRBD1	TRBV5-4	NA	TGTGCCAGCAGCCCCGGACTTGCGAGGACAGGCGGGGAGCTGTTTTTT	CASSPGLARTGGELFF
TRBJ1-1	NA	TRBV5-1	NA	TGCGCCAGCAGCTTCTGGCAGGGTGTCTCTGAAGCTTTCTTT	CASSFWQGVSEAFF
TRBJ1-1	NA	TRBV7-2	NA	TGTGCCAGCAGGGGGGGGGCAGGGCTAACTCTCACTGAAGCTTTCTTT	CASRGGAGLTLTEAFF
TRBJ2-2	NA	TRBV4-1	NA	TGCGCCAGCAGCCAAGATTCAGGGTACGACGGGGAGCTGTTTTTT	CASSQDSGYDGELFF
TRBJ2-2	TRBD2	TRBV27	NA	TGTGCCAGCAGAAAACTAGCGGGGGTAACGAACACCGGGGAGCTGTTTTTT	CASRKLAGVTNTGELFF
TRBJ1-2	NA	TRBV30	NA	TGTGCCTGGATTGGGGGGCTCAACTATGGCTACACCTTC	CAWIGGLNYGYTF
TRBJ1-1	NA	TRBV7-2	NA	TGTGCCAGCAGCTCAAACGAGGGTTTGACTGAAGCTTTCTTT	CASSSNEGLTEAFF
TRBJ1-1	TRBD1	TRBV5-6	NA	TGTGCCAGCAGCTACTTCCAGCCTACGACAGGGGTATTGGCTGAAGCTTTCTTT	CASSYFQPTTGVLAEAFF
TRBJ1-3	NA	TRBV10-3	NA	TGTGCCATCAGTGAGCAACAGGCTAAGGGAAACACCATATATTTT	CAISEQQAKGNTIYF
TRBJ1-2	TRBD1	TRBV7-2	NA	TGTGCCAGCAGCGAGGGACAGGGGTATGGCTACACCTTC	CASSEGQGYGYTF
TRBJ2-1	TRBD1	TRBV13	NA	TGTGCCAGCAGTCACCGACAGGGCAAGAGCTCCTACAATGAGCAGTTCTTC	CASSHRQGKSSYNEQFF
TRBJ2-1	NA	TRBV7-8	NA	TGTGCCAGCAGCCCCAGGACGGTTTACAATGAGCAGTTCTTC	CASSPRTVYNEQFF
TRBJ2-3	TRBD1	TRBV2	NA	TGTGCCAGCAAACAGGGGGAATCAGATACGCAGTATTTT	CASKQGESDTQYF
TRBJ1-2	TRBD1	TRBV5-1	once	TGCGCCAGCAGGAGTATGGGACAGGATAACTATGGCTACACCTTC	CASRSMGQDNYGYTF
TRBJ1-2	TRBD1	TRBV19	NA	TGTGCCAGTAGTACCACCACAGGGGTTCGTGGCTACACCTTC	CASSTTTGVRGYTF
TRBJ1-4	TRBD1	TRBV4-2	few	TGTGCCAGCAGCCAAGATCGGTTGGGACAGGGAATTGGTATTGAAAAACTGTTTTTT	CASSQDRLGQGIGIEKLFF
TRBJ2-1	TRBD2	TRBV27	NA	TGTGCCAGCAGTTTACCTCTAGCGGGGGGATACAATGAGCAGTTCTTC	CASSLPLAGGYNEQFF
TRBJ2-3	TRBD2	TRBV30	once	TGTGCCTGGAGTGTCCGCCGCGGGGGGCGCACAGATACGCAGTATTTT	CAWSVRRGGRTDTQYF
TRBJ1-3	NA	TRBV7-6	NA	TGTGCCAGCAGCTTATCGGGGTATGGAAACACCATATATTTT	CASSLSGYGNTIYF
TRBJ2-5	TRBD2	TRBV6-1	NA	TGTGCCAGCAGTGAACTAGCGGGGGGGCAAGAGACCCAGTACTTC	CASSELAGGQETQYF
TRBJ2-7	NA	TRBV6-5	NA	TGTGCCAGCAGTTACTCCATCGGTAGCTCCTACGAGCAGTACTTC	CASSYSIGSSYEQYF
TRBJ2-2	NA	TRBV20-1	NA	TGCAGTGCTAGACAGACCGGGGAGCTGTTTTTT	CSARQTGELFF
TRBJ2-3	NA	TRBV28	NA	TGTGCCAGCAGTTTTCTCAGGGCAGATACGCAGTATTTT	CASSFLRADTQYF
TRBJ1-2	NA	TRBV4-3	NA	TGCGCCAGCAGCCAAGAGTTGGGGGGCTATGGCTACACCTTC	CASSQELGGYGYTF
TRBJ2-1	NA	TRBV4-1	NA	TGCGCCAGCAGCCCCCTAGACAGTAACTATGAGCAGTTCTTC	CASSPLDSNYEQFF
TRBJ1-2	NA	TRBV18	NA	TGTGCCAGCTCACCGAATTCCCGGGGAAACTATGGCTACACCTTC	CASSPNSRGNYGYTF